What follows describes a single TCR beta chain. The sample originates from a study of T cells after yellow fever vaccination. Using its own MiXCR run on the 5' RACE reads, TCRdb lists one record per CDR3 protein. The table has about 200,000 distinct CDR3 sequences, more than 3% seen once. The receptor's source is a man between 18 and 29 years old who received the YFV17D yellow fever vaccine. The sequenced sample was CD4+ T cells sorted from PBMCs, obtained 10 days after the yellow fever booster vaccination.

As DNA, the CDR3 is TGCAGTCCCGGACAGGGGGTGACCTATGGCTACACCTTC. This codes for CSPGQGVTYGYTF. The chain joins TRBV20-1 to TRBJ1-2; 10 nucleotides match TRBD1. The CDR3 is 13 amino acids. Germline loops: CDR1 DFQATT, CDR2 SNEGSKA (reference sequence). V dropped 8 bases and J dropped 4; count of bases not matched to a gene: 7.